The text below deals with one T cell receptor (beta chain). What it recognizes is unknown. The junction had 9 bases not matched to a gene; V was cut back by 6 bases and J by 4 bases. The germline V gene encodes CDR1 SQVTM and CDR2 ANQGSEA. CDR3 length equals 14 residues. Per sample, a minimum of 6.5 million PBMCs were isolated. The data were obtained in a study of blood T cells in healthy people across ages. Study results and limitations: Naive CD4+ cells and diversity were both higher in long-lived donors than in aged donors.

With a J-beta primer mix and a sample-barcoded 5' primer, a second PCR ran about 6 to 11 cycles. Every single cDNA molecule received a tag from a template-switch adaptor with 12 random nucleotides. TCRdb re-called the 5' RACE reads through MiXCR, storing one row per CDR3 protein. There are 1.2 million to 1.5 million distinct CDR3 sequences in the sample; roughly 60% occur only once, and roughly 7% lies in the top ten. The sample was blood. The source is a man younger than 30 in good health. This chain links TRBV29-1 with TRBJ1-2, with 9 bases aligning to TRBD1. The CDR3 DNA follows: TGCAGCGTGCCTCCGACAGGGGGTTTCTATGGCTACACCTTC. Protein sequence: CSVPPTGGFYGYTF. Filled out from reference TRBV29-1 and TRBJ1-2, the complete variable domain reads SAVISQKPSRDICQRGTSLTIQCQVDSQVTMMFWYRQQPGQSLTLIATANQGSEATYESGFVIDKFPISRPNLTFSTLTVSNMSPEDSSIYLCSVPPTGGFYGYTFGSGTRLTVV.